A selection of T cell receptor beta chains follows, all from one sample in a study of T cell responses to AZD1222 COVID-19 vaccine. TCRdb's copy holds only in-frame clones and misses some; the assay was immunoSEQ multiplex PCR. This sample has approximately 110,000 clones, with 80% to 90% found just once. This sample comprised peripheral blood, obtained on day 0 of AZD1222 vaccination. The receptors stem from an adult in good health. Each CDR3 is given without its conserved first and last residue. The D gene is left open where the match is weak. The size entry is marked missing in some rows and otherwise reads once, few, many or a size class.

cdr3_aa | v_call | clone_size | d_call | j_call
ASSPGTQRDIQY | TRBV5-1 | once | NA | TRBJ2-4
ATSRAAGATGELF | TRBV15 | NA | TRBD2 | TRBJ2-2
ASSLVGASGGYT | TRBV5-6 | NA | NA | TRBJ1-2
ASNQNSYEQY | TRBV6-5 | NA | NA | TRBJ2-7
ASSPRGPDYGYT | TRBV18 | NA | TRBD1 | TRBJ1-2
ATGAGSPLH | TRBV10-3 | NA | NA | TRBJ1-6
ATSREGVIGGQAF | TRBV15 | NA | NA | TRBJ1-1
ASSPADGGNTEAF | TRBV19 | NA | NA | TRBJ1-1
ASSILAGGGNEQF | TRBV19 | NA | TRBD2 | TRBJ2-1
ASGRPATRLYEQY | TRBV6-5 | once | NA | TRBJ2-7
ASSQERFGVFGTQY | TRBV4-1 | NA | NA | TRBJ2-5
SALAGDTQY | TRBV20-1 | NA | TRBD2 | TRBJ2-3
ASSITTTSTDTQY | TRBV19 | NA | NA | TRBJ2-3
ASTPGQKQETQY | TRBV6-5 | NA | NA | TRBJ2-5
SASDTSLDRDHRKRGYEQY | TRBV20-1 | NA | NA | TRBJ2-7
ASSEARTVDNSPLH | TRBV6-1 | once | NA | TRBJ1-6